The rows below give T cell receptor beta chains drawn from one sample of a study of cytomegalovirus exposure and HLA in healthy donors. Assay: immunoSEQ multiplex PCR; the TCRdb copy retains only in-frame clones and omits some. The sample has about 110,000 clones, around 73% seen once. The specimen was PBMCs. The source is a man younger than 45 in good health and CMV-seronegative. CDR3s leave out the opening cysteine and the closing phenylalanine or tryptophan.

TRBV7-6	14	TRBJ2-2	ASSLGQGLGAGELF
TRBV11-3	16	TRBJ1-4	ASSIGSGMDLEEEKLF
TRBV6-4	12	TRBJ2-2	ASSAGGGTGELF
TRBV11-2	12	TRBJ2-7	ASSQGTGADEQY
TRBV5-1	14	TRBJ2-1	ASSPTTSGGYNEQF
TRBV18	13	TRBJ2-5	ASSPTAGMQETQY
TRBV30	13	TRBJ1-5	AWGIAGGEVQPQH
TRBV6-1	12	TRBJ1-4	ASSVGGSYEKLF
TRBV2	14	TRBJ2-3	ASGPELALLTDTQY
TRBV5-5	14	TRBJ1-1	ASSLDYRGGNTEAF
TRBV28	13	TRBJ1-1	ASRNQRTGHTEAF
TRBV7-9	10	TRBJ2-7	ASSFSEYEQY
TRBV7-2	11	TRBJ2-7	ASTRQGAYEQY
TRBV28	12	TRBJ2-7	ASSPGDREAEQY
TRBV5-8	12	TRBJ1-1	ASSLTGPDTEAF
TRBV7-2	9	TRBJ1-1	ASSSNTEAF
TRBV29-1	11	NA	SVVLGTGTEQY
TRBV15	11	TRBJ2-7	ATSEEVGYEQY
TRBV6-1	12	TRBJ1-2	ASSEGDRNYGYT
TRBV21-1	13	TRBJ1-4	AGSFLDLPREELF
TRBV15	15	TRBJ2-1	ATSNPGTGESYNEQF
TRBV19	12	TRBJ2-7	ASSISPFSYEQY
TRBV7-9	12	TRBJ2-1	ASNTGNSYNEQF